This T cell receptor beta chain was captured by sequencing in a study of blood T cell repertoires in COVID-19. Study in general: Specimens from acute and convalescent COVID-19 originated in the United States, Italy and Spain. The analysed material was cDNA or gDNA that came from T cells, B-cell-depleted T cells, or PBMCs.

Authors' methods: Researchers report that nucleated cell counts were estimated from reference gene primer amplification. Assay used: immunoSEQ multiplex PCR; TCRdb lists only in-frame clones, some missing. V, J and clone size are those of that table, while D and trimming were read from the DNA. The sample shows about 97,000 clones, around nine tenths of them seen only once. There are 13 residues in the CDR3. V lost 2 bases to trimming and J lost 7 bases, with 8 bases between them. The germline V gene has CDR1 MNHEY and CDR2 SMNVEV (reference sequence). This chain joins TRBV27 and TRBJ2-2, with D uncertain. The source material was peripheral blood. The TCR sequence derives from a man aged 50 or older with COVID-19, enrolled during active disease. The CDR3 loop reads CASSLLVGGELFF. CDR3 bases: TGTGCCAGCAGTTTACTAGTTGGCGGGGAGCTGTTTTTT.